One sample yielded the 24 T cell receptor beta chains listed below, sequenced in a study of regulatory T cells in long-lasting Graves disease. Time point in this sample: newly diagnosed GD, antithyroid drugs for less than 3 months. The TCR library was prepared using RNA isolated from PBMCs. CDR3 regions were amplified by Arm-PCR using iRepertoire HTBI primers to build TCR beta libraries. MiXCR, run by TCRdb on the multiplex PCR reads, gives a single entry per CDR3 protein. The table includes 400,000 to 500,000 distinct CDR3 sequences, 11% to 15% detected once. The same sample was also studied in work on T cells in Graves' hyperthyroidism and ophthalmopathy.

The sequencing used peripheral blood mononuclear cells (PBMCs), collected at new diagnosis, from a patient treated with antithyroid drugs. The receptors come from a woman between 50 and 59 years old with Graves disease.

The CDR3 nucleotides are TGTGCCTGGAGTGTAGGGCCGAACTCTGGAAACACCATATATTTT. Its protein is CAWSVGPNSGNTIYF. V gene TRBV30 combines with J gene TRBJ1-3; D gene ambiguous. Germline V gives CDR1 GTSNPN, CDR2 SVGIG (reference sequence). The CDR3 runs 15 residues. V lost 0 bases and J lost 0, with 9 bases in between.

Notes on this clonotype: An end of the junction does not agree with germline; a read error may underlie this. This chain uses TRBV7-2 with TRBJ2-1; unclear D gene. Germline V CDR1 and CDR2: SGHTA, FQGNSA. The CDR3 runs to 15 residues. This CDR3 reads CASSLEVMAINEQSF. CDR3 nucleotides: TGTGCCAGCAGCTTAGAGGTAATGGCGATCAATGAGCAGTCCTTC.

Ten or more counts support this clonotype. J is TRBJ2-7 and V is TRBV4-1; 12 bases are a match to TRBD2. The V segment lost 0 bases and the J segment 1 base; nucleotides outside the gene matches: 13. There are 20 residues in the CDR3. In germline, CDR1 is MGHRA, CDR2 YSYEKL. CDR3 in amino acids: CASSQDRSPRLAGESYEQYF. The CDR3 bases are TGCGCCAGCAGCCAAGATCGATCTCCGAGACTAGCGGGAGAGTCCTACGAGCAGTACTTC.

This clonotype was seen many times. This sequence joins TRBV7-9 and TRBJ2-2; no firm D call. CDR3 length equals 15 residues. Germline V gives CDR1 SEHNR, CDR2 FQNEAQ (reference sequence). The V gene lost 2 bases and the J gene lost 2 bases, with 9 bases spanning the gap. The CDR3 here is CASSLTSPNTGELFF. The CDR3 DNA is TGTGCCAGCAGCTTAACCTCTCCAAACACCGGGGAGCTGTTTTTT.

This clonotype was seen once. This may arise from a read error, as a much more abundant clone is one base away. The CDR3 does not close with the conserved phenylalanine or tryptophan, likely indicating a read error. The J gene is TRBJ1-6, the V gene TRBV2; D may be TRBD1 (5 bases). Per germline, CDR1 SNHLY and CDR2 FYNNEI. The CDR3 is made up of 14 amino acids. Trimming left V 4 bases short and J 7 bases short, with 11 bases between. This CDR3 reads CASSVGGDNSPLHL. The CDR3 DNA reads TGTGCCAGCAGTGTGGGGGGGGACAATTCACCCCTCCACCTT.

This clonotype has at least ten counts. V and J are TRBV27 and TRBJ2-1; the D call may be TRBD1 or TRBD2 (5 bases each). This CDR3 contains 15 residues. Between the trimmed V and J ends, which lost 4 bases and 2 bases, there was a span of 12 bases. From germline, CDR1 is MNHEY and CDR2 SMNVEV (reference sequence). As DNA, the CDR3 is TGTGCCAGCAGTTCCGGGACCCATCCCTACAATGAGCAGTTCTTC. This gives the protein CASSSGTHPYNEQFF.

The table lists this clonotype with many counts. The chain couples TRBV10-3 to TRBJ2-7, with TRBD2 identical over 7 bases. Losses at the gene ends were 4 bases for V and 0 bases for J; bases not matched to a gene: 9. The CDR3 has 16 residues. Germline CDR1 reads ENHRY; CDR2 reads SYGVKD. CDR3 sequence: CAISGKTSAASYEQYF. The CDR3 nucleotides are TGTGCCATCAGTGGAAAAACTAGCGCAGCCTCCTACGAGCAGTACTTC.

This clonotype has a count of ten or more. The V and J genes are TRBV28 and TRBJ1-5; D not resolved. The V gene's germline CDR1 is MDHEN and CDR2 SYDVKM. This CDR3 is built from 13 residues. With 7 bases removed from V and 0 bases from J, the gap between germline ends came to 7 bases. CDR3 residues: CASTDYSNQPQHF. The CDR3 region has the DNA TGTGCCAGCACGGACTATAGCAATCAGCCCCAGCATTTT.

This clonotype occurred many times. The chain is built from TRBV11-2 and TRBJ2-7, with 8 bases matching TRBD2. Germline-derived CDR1 and CDR2 are SGHAT and FQNNGV. J lost 1 base, V lost 1 base, and 3 bases had no gene match. CDR3 length: 15 residues. Here the CDR3 DNA reads TGTGCCAGCAGCTTAGGGACTAGCAGGTCCTACGAGCAGTACTTC. Encoded protein: CASSLGTSRSYEQYF.

As for this clonotype: A much larger clone differs by one base, so this may be a read error. The chain carries TRBV5-6 and TRBJ2-1, with D perhaps TRBD1 (6 bases). V lost 9 bases and J 3 bases, leaving 19 bases between the germline ends. The CDR3 runs 15 residues. The germline V gene has CDR1 SGHDT and CDR2 YYEEEE. The CDR3 here is CANNHGAGVYNEQFF. CDR3 bases: TGTGCCAACAACCATGGGGCAGGGGTCTACAATGAGCAGTTCTTC.

This clonotype was observed many times. J is TRBJ2-1 and V is TRBV5-4, with D perhaps matching TRBD2 (5 bases). The CDR3 contains 13 residues. The ends were cut back, 4 bases at V and 6 bases at J, with 11 bases in the middle. From germline, CDR1 is SGHNT and CDR2 YYREEE (reference sequence). CDR3 nucleotides: TGTGCCAGCAGCCGATATAGCGTCAATGAGCAGTTCTTC. This translates into CASSRYSVNEQFF.

This clonotype was counted between two and nine times. The CDR3 spells CASSSGTGGIQPQHF. The CDR3 region has the DNA TGTGCCAGCTCATCAGGGACAGGGGGTATTCAGCCCCAGCATTTT. The V and J genes are TRBV18 and TRBJ1-5, with 11 bases aligning to TRBD1. J gave up 6 bases and V 5 bases, and 6 bases lay outside the gene matches. Germline CDR1 reads KGHSH; CDR2 reads LQKENI. The CDR3 is made up of 15 amino acids. The whole variable domain, remainder taken from reference TRBV18 and TRBJ1-5, is NAGVMQNPRHLVRRRGQEARLRCSPMKGHSHVYWYRQLPEEGLKFMVYLQKENIIDESGMPKERFSAEFPKEGPSILRIQQVVRGDSAAYFCASSSGTGGIQPQHFGDGTRLSIL.

This clonotype has at least ten counts. V usage is TRBV6-2 or TRBV6-3 and J usage is TRBJ2-7; TRBD1 matches at 8 bases. This CDR3 is 18 amino acids long. V dropped 6 bases and J dropped 5; count of bases not matched to a gene: 21. CDR1 is MNHEY and CDR2 is SVGEGT in the germline V gene. The CDR3 sequence: CASSPPPGTGSSWDEQYF. The CDR3 coding sequence is TGTGCCAGCAGCCCCCCCCCCGGGACAGGCTCTTCCTGGGACGAGCAGTACTTC.

This clonotype was recorded many times. J is TRBJ2-7 and V is TRBV9; 7 bases fit TRBD2. The CDR3 loop spans 16 amino acids. From germline, CDR1 is SGDLS and CDR2 YYNGEE. Losses at the gene ends were 2 bases for V and 5 bases for J; bases not matched to a gene: 13. Here the CDR3 DNA reads TGTGCCAGCAGCGTGGGGAGGGTTCCTGGTGACGACGAGCAGTACTTC. Translation: CASSVGRVPGDDEQYF.

As for this clonotype: This may come from a read error, since a much larger clone is one base off. The chain employs TRBV5-1 and TRBJ2-2; 7 nucleotides align to TRBD1. This CDR3 comprises 14 residues. Germline lookup yields CDR1 SGHRS and CDR2 YFSETQ. DNA for the CDR3: TGCGCCAGCAGGGGACAGAGCCTCCACGGGGAGCTGTCTTTT. Translated: CASRGQSLHGELSF.

This clonotype came up many times. J is TRBJ2-3 and V is TRBV5-1; 7 nucleotides align to TRBD2. The CDR3 covers 15 residues. The germline V gene encodes CDR1 SGHRS and CDR2 YFSETQ. V shed 3 bases and J 5 bases; nucleotides not matched to a gene: 9. The CDR3, as DNA: TGCGCCAGCAGCTCTGCTAGCGGAGGGAAAGATACGCAGTATTTT. Translation: CASSSASGGKDTQYF.

Only a few counts were recorded for this clonotype. CDR3 amino acids: CASSPLAAGGPPQETQYF. CDR3 in DNA: TGTGCCAGCTCACCACTTGCGGCGGGAGGACCCCCCCAAGAGACCCAGTACTTC. This chain uses TRBV18 with TRBJ2-5, with TRBD2 identical over 8 bases. There are 18 residues in the CDR3. Trimming cost V 1 base and J 1 base; bases outside gene matches: 11. Germline V gives CDR1 KGHSH, CDR2 LQKENI.

The table lists this clonotype with many counts. The chain uses TRBV3-1 and TRBJ2-3; D remains unclear. Per germline, CDR1 LGHDT and CDR2 YNNKEL (reference sequence). V was cut by 0 bases and J by 12 bases, with 16 bases left in between. The CDR3 runs to 14 residues. CDR3 nucleotides: TGTGCCAGCAGCCAAGATCATATCGTGGGTAACCAGTATTTT. Encoded protein: CASSQDHIVGNQYF.

This clonotype showed up many times. This chain uses TRBV7-9 with TRBJ2-3; D is unresolved. CDR1 and CDR2 from the germline V gene are SEHNR and FQNEAQ (reference sequence). Trimming pared 4 bases from V and 0 bases from J, leaving 8 bases between. This CDR3 spans 14 amino acids. CDR3 bases: TGTGCCAGCAGCTCGACGACAAGCACAGATACGCAGTATTTT. Translation gives CASSSTTSTDTQYF.

For this clonotype: This may come from a read error, since a much larger clone is one base off. This chain uses TRBV29-1 with TRBJ2-1, with TRBD1 matching 7 bases. In germline, CDR1 is SQVTM, CDR2 ANQGSEA. With 2 bases clipped from V and 6 bases from J, the junction kept 4 bases outside the gene matches. This CDR3 spans 13 amino acids. The CDR3 loop reads CSVEKGTANEQFF. In nucleotides, the CDR3 is TGCAGCGTTGAAAAGGGGACAGCCAATGAGCAGTTCTTC.

V is TRBV5-1 and J is TRBJ2-5; 9 bases map to TRBD1. In germline, CDR1 is SGHRS, CDR2 YFSETQ. Trimming cost V 4 bases and J 5 bases; bases outside gene matches: 9. This CDR3 comprises 15 residues. As DNA, the CDR3 is TGCGCCAGCAGCGGGCAAACAGGGGGCAGGGAGACCCAGTACTTC. This sequence encodes CASSGQTGGRETQYF. Based on the CDR3 plus reference TRBV5-1 and TRBJ2-5, the full variable domain is KAGVTQTPRYLIKTRGQQVTLSCSPISGHRSVSWYQQTPGQGLQFLFEYFSETQRNKGNFPGRFSGRQFSNSRSEMNVSTLELGDSALYLCASSGQTGGRETQYFGPGTRLLVL.

The sample holds many counts of this clonotype. The V and J genes are TRBV2 and TRBJ1-5; D is unresolved. This CDR3 spans 15 amino acids. Germline V gives CDR1 SNHLY, CDR2 FYNNEI. Trimming removed 6 bases at V and 0 bases at J, with 12 bases between. The CDR3 loop reads CASRIWGNSNQPQHF. The CDR3, as DNA: TGTGCCAGCAGAATCTGGGGAAATAGCAATCAGCCCCAGCATTTT.

This clonotype was counted at least ten times. This chain joins TRBV11-2 and TRBJ2-5; D is perhaps TRBD1 or TRBD2 (6 bases each). V lost 5 bases and J lost 5, with 12 bases in between. The CDR3 is made up of 13 amino acids. Germline V gives CDR1 SGHAT, CDR2 FQNNGV. The CDR3 DNA sequence: TGTGCCAGCAGCGCGGGACAAAAGGAGACCCAGTACTTC. Its protein is CASSAGQKETQYF.

This clonotype has just a few counts. The chain combines TRBV28 with TRBJ2-7; 9 positions match TRBD1. Germline V CDR1 and CDR2: MDHEN, SYDVKM. Germline trimming cut 3 bases from V and 7 bases from J; bases unmatched to any gene: 13. The CDR3 loop spans 16 amino acids. The CDR3 coding sequence is TGTGCCAGCAGTTTTCACTGGACAGGGGCCCGGGGTGAGCAGTACTTC. It is translated as CASSFHWTGARGEQYF.